Below are 18 T cell receptor beta chains sequenced from a single sample in a study of blood T cell repertoires in COVID-19. The assay was immunoSEQ multiplex PCR, and TCRdb's table has in-frame clones only and misses some. The sample contains around 140,000 clones, over 70% of which appear only once. The specimen was peripheral blood. Every receptor here comes from a woman aged 60-75 years with acute or convalescent COVID-19.

The chain recombines TRBV7-5 with TRBJ1-4; the table's D gene call, TRBD1, was not cross checked with the DNA. TRBV7-5 corresponds to a pseudogene. The CDR3 is made up of 18 amino acids. Here the CDR3 DNA reads TGTGTCAGAAGCTTAGAAGGGGACAGAATTGCAACTAATGAAAAACTGTTTTTT. This gives the protein CVRSLEGDRIATNEKLFF.

The chain couples TRBV7-9 to TRBJ2-1; D gene ambiguous. The germline CDR1 and CDR2 sequences are SEHNR and FQNEAQ (reference sequence). Trimming stripped 3 bases from V and 9 bases from J, with 9 bases between. The CDR3 has 12 residues. The CDR3 protein is CASSFSMSEQFF. CDR3 in DNA: TGTGCCAGCAGCTTTTCGATGAGTGAGCAGTTCTTC.

The V gene is TRBV19, the J gene TRBJ1-2; the D gene is possibly TRBD1 (5 bases). The V gene's germline CDR1 is LNHDA and CDR2 SQIVND (reference sequence). Deletions cut 1 base from V and 8 bases from J, with 20 bases between. The CDR3 has 16 amino acids. CDR3 sequence reads: CASSIAGTYLAEGYTF. For the CDR3, the DNA is TGTGCCAGTAGTATAGCGGGGACTTACCTCGCTGAGGGCTACACCTTC.

This clone was counted only a few times. V is TRBV27 and J is TRBJ1-2, with D uncertain. The CDR3 has 12 amino acids. Germline values: CDR1 MNHEY, CDR2 SMNVEV (reference sequence). Trimming removed 9 bases from V and 2 bases from J, with 10 bases in between. The CDR3 region is CASKHMNYGYTF. Here the CDR3 DNA reads TGTGCCAGTAAACACATGAACTATGGCTACACCTTC.

V usage is TRBV7-3 and J usage is TRBJ2-3, with D tentatively TRBD2 (5 bases). V was cut by 5 bases and J by 6 bases, with 9 bases left in between. The CDR3 contains 12 residues. Looked up from germline, CDR1 is SGHTA and CDR2 is FQGTGA. The CDR3 DNA follows: TGTGCCAGCAGCCCAACGGGGGATACGCAGTATTTT. It yields the protein CASSPTGDTQYF.

The rearrangement joins TRBV7-9 to TRBJ1-2; D is perhaps TRBD1 (5 bases). Germline lookup yields CDR1 SEHNR and CDR2 FQNEAQ (reference sequence). Trimming removed 5 bases from V and 0 bases from J, with 13 bases in between. This CDR3 contains 15 residues. The CDR3: CASSADSATNYGYTF. CDR3 DNA sequence: TGTGCCAGCAGCGCCGACAGTGCCACTAACTATGGCTACACCTTC.

V and J are TRBV9 and TRBJ2-1, with 10 bases matching TRBD2. The V and J ends lost 0 bases and 6 bases, in that order; junction bases with no gene match: 9. Germline CDR1 is SGDLS and CDR2 is YYNGEE. The CDR3 extends over 17 amino acids. The CDR3 nucleotides read TGTGCCAGCAGCGTAGGCCCTAGCGGGAGATGGGGCAATGAGCAGTTCTTC. Translation: CASSVGPSGRWGNEQFF.

This rearrangement joins TRBV13 to TRBJ2-3; TRBD1 matches at 9 bases. CDR1 is PRHDT and CDR2 is FYEKMQ in the germline V gene (reference sequence). Losses at the gene ends were 5 bases for V and 4 bases for J; bases not matched to a gene: 13. The CDR3 runs 17 residues. The CDR3 spells CASSIRDRVSAADTQYF. The CDR3 DNA reads as TGTGCCAGCAGCATCCGGGACAGGGTATCAGCGGCAGATACGCAGTATTTT.

V and J are TRBV7-9 and TRBJ2-7; 8 bases align to TRBD2. The germline CDR1 and CDR2 sequences are SEHNR and FQNEAQ (reference sequence). This CDR3 has 14 amino acids. Losses at the gene ends were 3 bases for V and 4 bases for J; bases not matched to a gene: 5. The CDR3: CASSFPAGAYEQYF. DNA for the CDR3: TGTGCCAGCAGCTTCCCAGCGGGAGCTTACGAGCAGTACTTC.

This chain links TRBV15 with TRBJ1-2; D is ambiguous. The CDR3 is made up of 14 amino acids. In germline, CDR1 is LNHNV, CDR2 YYDKDF (reference sequence). With 0 bases removed from V and 8 bases from J, the gap between germline ends came to 13 bases. The CDR3 sequence is CATSREGTGGGYTF. In nucleotides, the CDR3 is TGTGCCACCAGCAGAGAAGGAACCGGCGGGGGCTACACCTTC.

The chain couples TRBV27 to TRBJ2-7; TRBD1 matches 8 bases. This CDR3 contains 14 residues. Germline values: CDR1 MNHEY, CDR2 SMNVEV (reference sequence). The ends lost 6 bases at V and 7 bases at J; junction bases unmatched: 11. CDR3 sequence reads: CASSISTRGQEQYF. The DNA for the CDR3 is TGTGCCAGCAGCATCAGCACCAGGGGGCAAGAGCAGTACTTC.

This clone occurred once. This chain joins TRBV6-2 or TRBV6-3 and TRBJ2-6; 7 bases fit TRBD1. The CDR3 is made up of 17 amino acids. J gave up 1 base and V 5 bases, and 8 bases lay outside the gene matches. Germline CDR1 MNHEY, CDR2 SVGEGT. The CDR3 region is CASSQPGQLSGANVLTF. In DNA form, the CDR3 reads TGTGCCAGCAGTCAGCCGGGACAGTTGTCTGGGGCCAACGTCCTGACTTTC.

The chain has TRBV28 and TRBJ1-3; 8 bases align to TRBD1. V was pared by 7 bases and J by 2 bases, with 7 bases of the junction left unmatched. The length of the CDR3 is 15 residues. Per germline, CDR1 MDHEN and CDR2 SYDVKM. In nucleotides, the CDR3 is TGTGCCAGCAAGAGGACAGGGCTGACTGGAAACACCATATATTTT. It specifies CASKRTGLTGNTIYF.

A single count supports this clone. The chain couples TRBV30 to TRBJ2-7; TRBD2 might be the D (5 bases). The CDR3 covers 12 residues. The V end was cut by 5 bases, the J end by 2 bases, with 10 bases between. Germline V gives CDR1 GTSNPN, CDR2 SVGIG (reference sequence). The CDR3 DNA is TGTGCCTGGTCCGGGGTGCCCTACGAGCAGTACTTC. Encoded protein: CAWSGVPYEQYF.

This clone was recorded a few times. V and J are TRBV30 and TRBJ1-6; 11 bases are a match to TRBD1. CDR3 size: 15 residues. V shed 5 bases, J shed 11 bases, and the junction held 11 bases outside the gene matches. In germline, CDR1 is GTSNPN, CDR2 SVGIG (reference sequence). The CDR3 DNA is TGTGCCTGGGGGACAGGGGGATCGCCGGCGGCACCCCTCCACTTT. Residues: CAWGTGGSPAAPLHF.

V gene TRBV12-3 or TRBV12-4 combines with J gene TRBJ2-1; no firm D call. Trimming cost V 5 bases and J 9 bases, with 8 bases left between them. The CDR3 is 11 residues long. The CDR3 coding sequence is TGTGCCAGCAGTGCCCCTAGTGAGCAGTTCTTC. Translated, it gives CASSAPSEQFF.

The gene calls are TRBV6-5 and TRBJ2-3; the D gene is possibly TRBD2 (6 bases). Germline lookup yields CDR1 MNHEY and CDR2 SVGAGI. The CDR3 runs to 15 residues. V lost 8 bases and J lost 1, with 16 bases in between. The DNA for the CDR3 is TGTGCCAGCGGGCACGAGGGACTCGGCACAGATACGCAGTATTTT. This sequence encodes CASGHEGLGTDTQYF.

The chain's CDR3 is CASIGTGGGNTIYF. DNA of the CDR3: TGTGCCAGCATAGGGACAGGGGGCGGGAACACCATATATTTT. The chain recombines TRBV28 with TRBJ1-3; 12 nucleotides agree with TRBD1. This CDR3 is 14 amino acids long. The trim removed 7 bases at V and 7 bases at J, leaving 5 bases unmatched. Germline V CDR1 and CDR2: MDHEN, SYDVKM.